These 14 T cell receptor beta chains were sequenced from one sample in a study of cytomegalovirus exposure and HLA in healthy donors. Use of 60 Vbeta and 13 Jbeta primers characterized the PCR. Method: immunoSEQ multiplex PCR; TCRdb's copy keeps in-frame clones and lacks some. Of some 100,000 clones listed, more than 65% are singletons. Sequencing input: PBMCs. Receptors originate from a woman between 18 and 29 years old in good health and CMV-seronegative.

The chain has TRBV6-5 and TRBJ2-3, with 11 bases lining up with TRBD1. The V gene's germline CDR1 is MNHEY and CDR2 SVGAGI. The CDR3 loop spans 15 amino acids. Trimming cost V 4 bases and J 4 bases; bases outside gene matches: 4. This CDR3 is CASSLGQGGADTQYF. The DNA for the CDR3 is TGTGCCAGCAGTTTGGGACAGGGGGGCGCAGATACGCAGTATTTT.

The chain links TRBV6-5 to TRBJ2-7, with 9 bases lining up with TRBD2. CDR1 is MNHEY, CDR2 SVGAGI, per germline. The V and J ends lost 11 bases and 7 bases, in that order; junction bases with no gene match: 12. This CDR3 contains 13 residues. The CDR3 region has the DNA TGTGCCGTCTCGGGGGCGGGAGGGCGGGAGCAGTACTTC. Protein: CAVSGAGGREQYF.

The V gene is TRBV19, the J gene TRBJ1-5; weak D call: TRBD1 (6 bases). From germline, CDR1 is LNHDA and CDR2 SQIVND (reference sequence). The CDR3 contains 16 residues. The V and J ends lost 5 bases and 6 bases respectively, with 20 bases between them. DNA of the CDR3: TGTGCCAGTAGTGCACAGGGTGGGGGTTTTGGTCAGCCCCAGCATTTT. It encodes CASSAQGGGFGQPQHF.

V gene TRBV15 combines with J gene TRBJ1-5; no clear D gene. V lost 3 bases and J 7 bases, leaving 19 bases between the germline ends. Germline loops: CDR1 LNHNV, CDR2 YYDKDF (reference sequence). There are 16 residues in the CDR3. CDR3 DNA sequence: TGTGCCACCAGCAGCCTGTCGCTCGGGGAGGGACAGCCCCAGCATTTT. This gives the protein CATSSLSLGEGQPQHF.

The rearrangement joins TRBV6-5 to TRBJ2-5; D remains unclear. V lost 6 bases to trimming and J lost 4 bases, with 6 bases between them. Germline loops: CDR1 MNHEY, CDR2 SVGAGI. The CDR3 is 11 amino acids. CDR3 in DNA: TGTGCCAGCAGCCTCGGAGAGACCCAGTACTTC. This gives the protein CASSLGETQYF.

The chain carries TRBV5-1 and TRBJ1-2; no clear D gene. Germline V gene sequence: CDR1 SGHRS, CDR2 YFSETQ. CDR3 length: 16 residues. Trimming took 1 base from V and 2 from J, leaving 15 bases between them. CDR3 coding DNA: TGCGCCAGCAGCTTGATACAGCCCTACCGGAACTATGGCTACACCTTC. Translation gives CASSLIQPYRNYGYTF. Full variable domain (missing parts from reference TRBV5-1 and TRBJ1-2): KAGVTQTPRYLIKTRGQQVTLSCSPISGHRSVSWYQQTPGQGLQFLFEYFSETQRNKGNFPGRFSGRQFSNSRSEMNVSTLELGDSALYLCASSLIQPYRNYGYTFGSGTRLTVV.

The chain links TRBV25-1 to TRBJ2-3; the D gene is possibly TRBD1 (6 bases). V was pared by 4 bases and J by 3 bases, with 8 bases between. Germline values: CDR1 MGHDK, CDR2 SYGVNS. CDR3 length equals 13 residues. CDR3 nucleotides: TGTGCCAGCAGTGTTACAGGGACAGATACGCAGTATTTT. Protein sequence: CASSVTGTDTQYF. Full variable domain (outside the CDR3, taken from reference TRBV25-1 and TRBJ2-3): EADIYQTPRYLVIGTGKKITLECSQTMGHDKMYWYQQDPGMELHLIHYSYGVNSTEKGDLSSESTVSRIRTEHFPLTLESARPSHTSQYLCASSVTGTDTQYFGPGTRLTVL.

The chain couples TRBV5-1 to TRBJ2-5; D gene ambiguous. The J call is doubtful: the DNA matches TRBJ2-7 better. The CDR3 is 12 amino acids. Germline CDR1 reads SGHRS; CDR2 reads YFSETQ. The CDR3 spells CASSLGNYEQYF. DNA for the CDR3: TGCGCCAGCAGCCTGGGGAACTACGAGCAGTACTTC.

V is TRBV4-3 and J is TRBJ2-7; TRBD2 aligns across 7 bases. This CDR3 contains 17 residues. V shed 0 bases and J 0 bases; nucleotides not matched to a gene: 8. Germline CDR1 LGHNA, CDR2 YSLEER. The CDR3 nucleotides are TGCGCCAGCAGCCAAGATTACCGGGACTACCCCTCCTACGAGCAGTACTTC. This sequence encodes CASSQDYRDYPSYEQYF.

The CDR3 nucleotides are TGTGCCAGCAGTTTAAGGTTCGGGGTCTCCTACGAGCAGTACTTC. This codes for CASSLRFGVSYEQYF. The chain is built from TRBV28 and TRBJ2-7; D may be TRBD2 (5 bases). Trimming left V 2 bases short and J 0 bases short, with 11 bases between. This CDR3 comprises 15 residues. The germline V gene has CDR1 MDHEN and CDR2 SYDVKM.

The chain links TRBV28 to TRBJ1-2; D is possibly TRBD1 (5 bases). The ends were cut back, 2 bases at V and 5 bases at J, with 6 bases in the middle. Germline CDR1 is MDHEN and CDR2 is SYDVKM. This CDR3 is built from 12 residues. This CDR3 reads CASSLGGYGYTF. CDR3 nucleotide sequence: TGTGCCAGCAGTTTAGGGGGGTATGGCTACACCTTC.

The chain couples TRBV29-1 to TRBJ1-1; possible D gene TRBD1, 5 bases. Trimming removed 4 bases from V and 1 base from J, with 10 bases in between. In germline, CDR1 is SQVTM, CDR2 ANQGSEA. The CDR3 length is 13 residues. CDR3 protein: CSVVGGENTEAFF. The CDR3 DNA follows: TGCAGCGTTGTTGGGGGGGAGAACACTGAAGCTTTCTTT.

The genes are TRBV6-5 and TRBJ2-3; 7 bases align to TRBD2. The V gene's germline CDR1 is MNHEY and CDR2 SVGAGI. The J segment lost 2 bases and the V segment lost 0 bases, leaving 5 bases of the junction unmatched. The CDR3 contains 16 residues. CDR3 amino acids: CASSYSERDNTDTQYF. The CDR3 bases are TGTGCCAGCAGTTACTCTGAGCGGGATAACACAGATACGCAGTATTTT.

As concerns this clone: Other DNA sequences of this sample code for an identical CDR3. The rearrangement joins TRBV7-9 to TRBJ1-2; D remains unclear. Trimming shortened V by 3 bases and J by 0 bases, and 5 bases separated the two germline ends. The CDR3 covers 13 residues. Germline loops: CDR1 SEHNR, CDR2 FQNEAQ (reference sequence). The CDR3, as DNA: TGTGCCAGCAGCTTGGGAGCTAACTATGGCTACACCTTC. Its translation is CASSLGANYGYTF.